Shown below are 25 T cell receptor beta chains from a single sample sequenced in a study of vaccination and CD4 T cells after COVID-19. With the Oncomine TCR Beta short-read assay, DNA from cultured CD4+ T cells was sequenced. TCRdb redid the calling of the PCR reads with MiXCR, one entry per CDR3 protein. The sample yields 9,500 to 15,000 distinct CDR3 sequences, under 55% seen once. For these receptors, no antigen is known. Indicated treatment: approximately 10-day PBMC culture with coronavirus spike peptide pools or control peptides (ViraFEST assay). Sequenced sample: CD4+ T cells from blood, cultured in vitro. These receptors were collected from a human donor who had recovered from COVID-19.

The rearrangement uses TRBV11-2 and TRBJ2-2; D tentatively reads TRBD1 or TRBD2 (6 bases each). The CDR3 extends over 13 amino acids. Germline V gene lookup returns CDR1 SGHAT and CDR2 FQNNGV. V lost 10 bases, J lost 6 bases, and 15 bases lay in between. CDR3 amino acids: CATTGGPPGELFF. As DNA, the CDR3 is TGTGCCACTACCGGGGGCCCACCCGGGGAGCTGTTTTTT.

The chain is built from TRBV7-9 and TRBJ2-5; D may be TRBD2 (5 bases). The V and J ends lost 8 bases and 1 base respectively, with 23 bases between them. Germline values: CDR1 SEHNR, CDR2 FQNEAQ (reference sequence). This CDR3 region has 17 residues. For the CDR3, the DNA is TGTGCCAGCCTTCCCGGTTTAGGCTTCGGACTCCAAGAGACCCAGTACTTC. The encoded protein is CASLPGLGFGLQETQYF.

The rearrangement links TRBV30 to TRBJ2-1; TRBD2 agrees at 7 bases. Germline loops: CDR1 GTSNPN, CDR2 SVGIG (reference sequence). V lost 0 bases, J lost 7 bases, and 6 bases stayed unmatched. The CDR3 consists of 14 residues. CDR3 in DNA: TGTGCCTGGAGTGTACCGACTAGCTCAAATGAGCAGTTCTTC. This translates into CAWSVPTSSNEQFF. The whole variable domain, filled in from reference TRBV30 and TRBJ2-1, reads SQTIHQWPATLVQPVGSPLSLECTVEGTSNPNLYWYRQAAGRGLQLLFYSVGIGQISSEVPQNLSASRPQDRQFILSSKKLLLSDSGFYLCAWSVPTSSNEQFFGPGTRLTVL.

The gene calls are TRBV5-1 and TRBJ2-5; maybe TRBD1 (6 bases). This CDR3 has 14 amino acids. The V end lost 4 bases, the J end lost 5 bases, and 15 bases lay between the germline ends. CDR1 is SGHRS, CDR2 YFSETQ, per germline. Written as DNA, the CDR3 is TGCGCCAGCAGCCCGGACAGTGAGCGGGAGACCCAGTACTTC. Translation gives CASSPDSERETQYF.

This clonotype was observed a handful of times. The chain has TRBV19 and TRBJ2-7, with 9 bases fitting TRBD1. V gave up 8 bases and J gave up 6 bases; unmatched junction bases: 2. CDR1 is LNHDA, CDR2 SQIVND, per germline (reference sequence). This CDR3 is 11 amino acids long. The CDR3, as DNA: TGTGCCAGTGGGACAGGGAGCGAGCAGTACTTC. It codes for CASGTGSEQYF.

This clonotype has only a few counts. The chain employs TRBV7-7 and TRBJ2-2; the D gene is possibly TRBD2 (5 bases). Germline V CDR1 and CDR2: SSHAT, FNYEAQ (reference sequence). The CDR3 length is 14 residues. Trimming left V 5 bases short and J 6 bases short, with 13 bases between. The CDR3, as DNA: TGTGCCAGCAGCAACCGAGGGCCTCCCGGGGAGCTGTTTTTT. Translated: CASSNRGPPGELFF.

This clonotype was detected only a few times. The chain couples TRBV19 to TRBJ1-5, with a tentative D call TRBD1 (6 bases). The CDR3 contains 20 residues. Trimming shortened V by 0 bases and J by 4 bases, and 25 bases separated the two germline ends. Looked up from germline, CDR1 is LNHDA and CDR2 is SQIVND (reference sequence). CDR3 loop: CASSIDPWVRGENRNQPQHF. The CDR3 nucleotides are TGTGCCAGTAGTATAGATCCCTGGGTCAGGGGAGAAAATAGGAATCAGCCCCAGCATTTT.

This clonotype came up a few times. This chain uses TRBV7-9 with TRBJ1-5, with 8 positions matching TRBD1. There are 16 residues in the CDR3. V lost 1 base to trimming and J lost 3 bases; unmatched junction nucleotides: 5. CDR1 SEHNR and CDR2 FQNEAQ come from the germline V gene (reference sequence). CDR3 sequence: CASSLGGTGLNQPQHF. The CDR3 nucleotides are TGTGCCAGCAGCTTAGGGGGGACAGGCCTCAATCAGCCCCAGCATTTT.

The rearrangement joins TRBV2 to TRBJ1-5, with D perhaps TRBD1 (5 bases). V lost 8 bases and J 6 bases, leaving 14 bases between the germline ends. From germline, CDR1 is SNHLY and CDR2 FYNNEI. CDR3 size: 13 residues. CDR3 residues: CASGERGVQPQHF. In nucleotides, the CDR3 is TGTGCCAGCGGAGAGCGGGGGGTTCAGCCCCAGCATTTT. Using reference TRBV2 and TRBJ1-5 for the parts outside the CDR3, the full variable domain is EPEVTQTPSHQVTQMGQEVILRCVPISNHLYFYWYRQILGQKVEFLVSFYNNEISEKSEIFDDQFSVERPDGSNFTLKIRSTKLEDSAMYFCASGERGVQPQHFGDGTRLSIL.

The rearrangement links TRBV11-2 to TRBJ1-1; TRBD1 matches 8 bases. The ends lost 2 bases at V and 1 base at J; junction bases unmatched: 0. This CDR3 is built from 14 residues. The germline V gene has CDR1 SGHAT and CDR2 FQNNGV. Here the CDR3 reads CASSLTGGNTEAFF. DNA for the CDR3: TGTGCCAGCAGCTTAACAGGGGGGAACACTGAAGCTTTCTTT.

This clonotype turned up a few times. The chain carries TRBV12-3 or TRBV12-4 and TRBJ1-6, with TRBD1 matching over 8 bases. The CDR3 is made up of 14 amino acids. The V and J ends lost 6 bases and 4 bases, in that order; junction bases with no gene match: 2. The CDR3 here is CASRRTGYNSPLHF. CDR3 DNA: TGTGCCAGCAGAAGGACAGGGTATAATTCACCCCTCCACTTT.

DNA of the CDR3: TGCAGTGCTAGTGAGGGGGGACGGGGTCAGCCCCAGCATTTT. Amino acid sequence: CSASEGGRGQPQHF. The gene calls are TRBV20-1 and TRBJ1-5, with D possibly TRBD1 on 6 matching bases. V dropped 3 bases and J dropped 6 bases, with 15 bases sitting between them. The CDR3 is made up of 14 amino acids. CDR1 is DFQATT, CDR2 SNEGSKA, per germline (reference sequence).

The table lists this clonotype with a few counts. The J gene is TRBJ1-1, the V gene TRBV20-1, with TRBD1 matching 9 bases. After removal of 5 bases from V and 4 bases from J, the junction contained 5 bases not matched to a gene. Germline CDR1 is DFQATT and CDR2 is SNEGSKA (reference sequence). The CDR3 is 13 amino acids. In DNA form, the CDR3 reads TGCAGTGCTGTCGGGACAGGGCTCACTGAAGCTTTCTTT. Amino acids: CSAVGTGLTEAFF.

V is TRBV6-1 and J is TRBJ2-3; TRBD1 matches 7 bases. Trimming removed 8 bases from V and 2 bases from J; junction bases left unmatched: 4. The CDR3 runs to 13 residues. CDR1 is MNHNS and CDR2 is SASEGT in the germline V gene. The CDR3: CASGGQNTDTQYF. In DNA, the CDR3 is TGTGCCAGCGGGGGACAGAACACAGATACGCAGTATTTT.

The V call is TRBV20-1, the J call TRBJ2-1, with D unclear. The germline V gene encodes CDR1 DFQATT and CDR2 SNEGSKA (reference sequence). Trimming left V 3 bases short and J 8 bases short, with 5 bases between. The CDR3 has 10 residues. The CDR3 DNA follows: TGCAGTGCTAGTCCGTATGAGCAGTTCTTC. This gives the protein CSASPYEQFF.

The chain has TRBV20-1 and TRBJ1-1, with TRBD1 as a possible D gene (6 bases). CDR1 DFQATT and CDR2 SNEGSKA come from the germline V gene (reference sequence). V was clipped by 5 bases and J by 1 base, with 8 bases between them. The CDR3 covers 12 residues. The CDR3 bases are TGCAGTGCTCACAGGGAGAACACTGAAGCTTTCTTT. Protein sequence: CSAHRENTEAFF.

This clonotype turned up a few times. The chain carries TRBV7-2 and TRBJ1-6; 7 nucleotides line up with TRBD1. Germline CDR1 is SGHTA and CDR2 is FQGNSA. The V gene end was trimmed by 2 bases and the J gene end by 7 bases; junction bases not matched to a gene: 5. The CDR3 covers 15 residues. The chain's CDR3 is CASSLRQGGNSPLHF. In nucleotides, the CDR3 is TGTGCCAGCAGCTTACGACAGGGAGGAAATTCACCCCTCCACTTT.

The chain couples TRBV5-4 to TRBJ1-1; D perhaps matches TRBD1 (5 bases). The ends were cut back, 3 bases at V and 1 base at J, with 7 bases in the middle. The CDR3 spans 13 residues. Germline assignment: CDR1 SGHNT and CDR2 YYREEE (reference sequence). The CDR3 loop reads CASSSTGNTEAFF. CDR3 coding DNA: TGTGCCAGCAGCTCCACAGGGAACACTGAAGCTTTCTTT.

The chain uses TRBV12-3 or TRBV12-4 and TRBJ2-5, with 8 bases that match TRBD1. This CDR3 comprises 13 residues. With 4 bases clipped from V and 5 bases from J, the junction kept 3 bases outside the gene matches. CDR3 in amino acids: CASSSRQGETQYF. The DNA of the CDR3 is TGTGCCAGCAGTTCGAGACAGGGGGAGACCCAGTACTTC.

The sample holds a few counts of this clonotype. This chain connects TRBV15 to TRBJ1-5; no definite D call. This CDR3 comprises 17 residues. The germline CDR1 and CDR2 sequences are LNHNV and YYDKDF (reference sequence). V was cut by 1 base and J by 0 bases, with 13 bases left in between. The CDR3 here is CATSRGGGGFSNQPQHF. CDR3 bases: TGTGCCACCAGCAGAGGGGGAGGAGGGTTTAGCAATCAGCCCCAGCATTTT.

The J gene is TRBJ1-1, the V gene TRBV30; TRBD1 matches at 9 bases. CDR3 length: 13 residues. In germline, CDR1 is GTSNPN, CDR2 SVGIG (reference sequence). With 5 bases clipped from V and 1 base from J, the junction kept 2 bases outside the gene matches. In DNA, the CDR3 is TGTGCCTGGGGGACAGGGCGGAACACTGAAGCTTTCTTT. This gives the protein CAWGTGRNTEAFF.

V usage is TRBV7-9 and J usage is TRBJ2-2, with TRBD2 identical over 8 bases. V was pared by 4 bases and J by 5 bases, with 6 bases of the junction left unmatched. The length of the CDR3 is 15 residues. From germline, CDR1 is SEHNR and CDR2 FQNEAQ (reference sequence). This chain's CDR3 is CASSYGVAGTGELFF. The DNA of the CDR3 is TGTGCCAGCAGCTATGGAGTAGCGGGAACCGGGGAGCTGTTTTTT.

V usage is TRBV5-6 and J usage is TRBJ2-5; 7 bases align to TRBD2. The ends lost 1 base at V and 2 bases at J; junction bases unmatched: 8. The CDR3 sequence is 16 residues long. Germline CDR1 SGHDT, CDR2 YYEEEE. The CDR3 DNA is TGTGCCAGCAGCTTGACTAGCGCGGCGCTTCAAGAGACCCAGTACTTC. Its translation is CASSLTSAALQETQYF.

This clonotype appeared once. The rearrangement uses TRBV27 and TRBJ2-3; the match to TRBD2 covers 10 bases. CDR1 MNHEY and CDR2 SMNVEV come from the germline V gene (reference sequence). The J segment lost 3 bases and the V segment lost 7 bases, leaving 10 bases of the junction unmatched. The CDR3 length is 16 residues. Here the CDR3 DNA reads TGTGCCAGCACTTCCCTAGCGGGAGATCGGACAGATACGCAGTATTTT. This encodes CASTSLAGDRTDTQYF.

This clonotype was picked up a small number of times. CDR3 bases: TGTGCCAGCAGTGACCGATGGAGCGCAGATACGCAGTATTTT. Protein product: CASSDRWSADTQYF. The gene calls are TRBV6-1 and TRBJ2-3; D uncertain. This CDR3 spans 14 amino acids. Trimming took 3 bases from V and 4 from J, leaving 11 bases between them. In germline, CDR1 is MNHNS, CDR2 SASEGT.